One sample yielded the 30 T cell receptor beta chains listed below, sequenced in a study of T cell responses to AZD1222 COVID-19 vaccine. Repertoires were generated with immunoSEQ multiplex PCR, while TCRdb's copy carries only in-frame clones and drops some. The table lists about 130,000 clones, approximately 84% of them singletons. The sample was peripheral blood, taken on day 0 of AZD1222 vaccination. Receptors originate from an adult in good health.

The V gene is TRBV28, the J gene TRBJ1-1, with 7 bases lining up with TRBD1. CDR3 length: 15 residues. Germline V gene lookup returns CDR1 MDHEN and CDR2 SYDVKM. J was trimmed by 4 bases and V by 5 bases; bases with no gene match: 10. This CDR3 is CASSLERGQSTEAFF. The CDR3 DNA follows: TGTGCCAGCAGTCTGGAAAGGGGGCAGAGCACTGAAGCTTTCTTT. Filled out from reference TRBV28 and TRBJ1-1, the complete variable domain reads DVKVTQSSRYLVKRTGEKVFLECVQDMDHENMFWYRQDPGLGLRLIYFSYDVKMKEKGDIPEGYSVSREKKERFSLILESASTNQTSMYLCASSLERGQSTEAFFGQGTRLTVV.

V is TRBV18 and J is TRBJ2-1, with D possibly TRBD1 on 6 matching bases. Germline V gene lookup returns CDR1 KGHSH and CDR2 LQKENI. The CDR3 spans 14 residues. The V end lost 4 bases, the J end lost 5 bases, and 12 bases lay between the germline ends. For the CDR3, the DNA is TGTGCCAGCTCACGTTCAGGACAGAACAATGAGCAGTTCTTC. Translating it yields CASSRSGQNNEQFF.

CDR3 sequence (DNA): TGCGCCAGCAGGAGGGACAGCTCCTACGAGCAGTACTTC. It translates to CASRRDSSYEQYF. The chain carries TRBV5-1 and TRBJ2-7, with 7 bases aligning to TRBD1. The length of the CDR3 is 13 residues. From germline, CDR1 is SGHRS and CDR2 YFSETQ. V shed 5 bases, J shed 0 bases, and the junction held 2 bases outside the gene matches.

This sequence joins TRBV5-4 and TRBJ2-2; D remains unclear. Trimming shortened V by 10 bases and J by 1 base, and 11 bases separated the two germline ends. Per germline, CDR1 SGHNT and CDR2 YYREEE (reference sequence). The CDR3 length is 13 residues. This chain's CDR3 is CAAAWRNTGELFF. DNA of the CDR3: TGTGCCGCGGCCTGGCGGAACACCGGGGAGCTGTTTTTT. The full variable domain, its missing parts supplied by reference TRBV5-4 and TRBJ2-2, is ETGVTQSPTHLIKTRGQQVTLRCSSQSGHNTVSWYQQALGQGPQFIFQYYREEENGRGNFPPRFSGLQFPNYSSELNVNALELDDSALYLCAAAWRNTGELFFGEGSRLTVL.

This chain connects TRBV19 to TRBJ1-3; D unresolved. Trimming stripped 10 bases from V and 1 base from J, with 11 bases between. Germline CDR1 LNHDA, CDR2 SQIVND (reference sequence). This CDR3 contains 13 residues. In DNA, the CDR3 is TGTGCCACCGCCCCCTCGTCTGGAAACACCATATATTTT. It is translated as CATAPSSGNTIYF.

The chain employs TRBV7-9 and TRBJ1-5, with D possibly matching TRBD1 (5 bases). Germline-derived CDR1 and CDR2 are SEHNR and FQNEAQ (reference sequence). Trimming cost V 5 bases and J 11 bases, with 13 bases left between them. This CDR3 spans 12 amino acids. The chain's CDR3 is CASSPGTRAQHF. CDR3 in DNA: TGTGCCAGCAGCCCCGGGACCCGGGCCCAGCATTTT.

The gene calls are TRBV3-1 (or the pseudogene TRBV3-2) and TRBJ1-6; the D gene is possibly TRBD1 (5 bases). CDR3 length: 14 amino acids. Trimming stripped 8 bases from V and 6 bases from J, with 14 bases between. Germline V gene lookup returns CDR1 LGHDT and CDR2 YNNKEL (reference sequence). CDR3 amino acids: CASVSGTGNSPLHF. The CDR3 bases are TGTGCCAGCGTATCTGGGACGGGTAATTCACCCCTCCACTTT.

The rearrangement uses TRBV29-1 and TRBJ2-3; D gene unclear. The CDR3 totals 13 residues. In germline, CDR1 is SQVTM, CDR2 ANQGSEA. V gave up 4 bases and J gave up 6 bases, with 14 bases separating them. The CDR3 here is CSVARTGPDTQYF. CDR3 DNA sequence: TGCAGCGTTGCCCGTACCGGGCCGGATACGCAGTATTTT.

This chain uses TRBV6-1 with TRBJ2-5; tentatively, D is TRBD1 or TRBD2 (5 bases each). Trimming removed 3 bases from V and 7 bases from J, with 12 bases in between. Germline values: CDR1 MNHNS, CDR2 SASEGT. The length of the CDR3 is 13 residues. The CDR3 region is CASSERGFGTQYF. CDR3 DNA sequence: TGTGCCAGCAGTGAGAGGGGTTTTGGGACCCAGTACTTC.

This chain connects TRBV19 to TRBJ1-1; D is ambiguous. Germline assignment: CDR1 LNHDA and CDR2 SQIVND (reference sequence). V was pared by 1 base and J by 5 bases, with 14 bases between. The CDR3 has 15 amino acids. CDR3 DNA: TGTGCCAGTAGTATAGCCCTCCTGACTAGAACTGAAGCTTTCTTT. Protein: CASSIALLTRTEAFF.

The chain joins TRBV18 to TRBJ1-4, with no clear D. V dropped 5 bases and J dropped 5 bases, with 15 bases sitting between them. Germline V gives CDR1 KGHSH, CDR2 LQKENI. The CDR3 loop spans 15 amino acids. CDR3 nucleotide sequence: TGTGCCAGCTCAGCTTACCGGTCGCTAAATGAAAAACTGTTTTTT. Protein: CASSAYRSLNEKLFF.

The chain has TRBV5-4 and TRBJ2-7; D is uncertain. The length of the CDR3 is 14 residues. Between the trimmed V and J ends, which lost 3 bases and 5 bases, there was a span of 15 bases. Germline V gives CDR1 SGHNT, CDR2 YYREEE (reference sequence). The DNA for the CDR3 is TGTGCCAGCAGCTCCCCCGGCAGGTTCAACGAGCAGTACTTC. Translated: CASSSPGRFNEQYF. The whole variable domain, filled in from reference TRBV5-4 and TRBJ2-7, reads ETGVTQSPTHLIKTRGQQVTLRCSSQSGHNTVSWYQQALGQGPQFIFQYYREEENGRGNFPPRFSGLQFPNYSSELNVNALELDDSALYLCASSSPGRFNEQYFGPGTRLTVT.

This chain connects TRBV11-3 to TRBJ2-1; 7 bases agree with TRBD1. The germline V gene has CDR1 SGHNT and CDR2 YENEEA. The CDR3 sequence is 13 residues long. Trimming took 4 bases from V and 5 from J; bases not matched to a gene: 2. CDR3 region: CASSWDSNNEQFF. In nucleotides, the CDR3 is TGTGCCAGCAGCTGGGACAGCAACAATGAGCAGTTCTTC.

The CDR3 is CASSSQGLSSPLHF. Written as DNA, the CDR3 is TGTGCCAGCAGCTCACAGGGTTTAAGCTCACCCCTCCACTTT. This chain joins TRBV5-6 and TRBJ1-6, with TRBD1 as a possible D gene (6 bases). Germline CDR1 reads SGHDT; CDR2 reads YYEEEE. The CDR3 is 14 amino acids. V lost 3 bases and J lost 10, with 14 bases in between. Full variable domain (rest looked up from reference TRBV5-6 and TRBJ1-6): DAGVTQSPTHLIKTRGQQVTLRCSPKSGHDTVSWYQQALGQGPQFIFQYYEEEERQRGNFPDRFSGHQFPNYSSELNVNALLLGDSALYLCASSSQGLSSPLHFGNGTRLTVT.

This chain connects TRBV28 to TRBJ1-4; D perhaps matches TRBD1 (6 bases). V shed 10 bases and J shed 8 bases, with 17 bases lying between them. CDR3 length: 13 amino acids. Germline CDR1 MDHEN, CDR2 SYDVKM. DNA of the CDR3: TGTGCCACCCACAGGGACGAGAAGGAAAAACTGTTTTTT. Protein sequence: CATHRDEKEKLFF. Full variable domain (missing parts from reference TRBV28 and TRBJ1-4): DVKVTQSSRYLVKRTGEKVFLECVQDMDHENMFWYRQDPGLGLRLIYFSYDVKMKEKGDIPEGYSVSREKKERFSLILESASTNQTSMYLCATHRDEKEKLFFGSGTQLSVL.

This chain connects TRBV7-2 to TRBJ1-5, with unresolved D. Germline V lookup: CDR1 SGHTA, CDR2 FQGNSA. V was clipped by 4 bases and J by 6 bases, with 13 bases between them. The CDR3 runs to 14 residues. The CDR3 sequence is CASSYSLGGQPQHF. Written as DNA, the CDR3 is TGTGCCAGCAGCTATTCACTAGGTGGTCAGCCCCAGCATTTT.

This clone was detected only a few times. The junction departs from germline at one end; a sequencing error may be responsible. The rearrangement joins TRBV7-2 to TRBJ1-1; D is undetermined. Germline V gene sequence: CDR1 SGHTA, CDR2 FQGNSA. The CDR3 sequence is 13 residues long. The CDR3 region has the DNA TGTGCCAGCAGTTTAGCCATGAACACTGAAGCTTTCTTT. This gives the protein CASSLAMNTEAFF.

The rearrangement uses TRBV30 and TRBJ1-3; possibly TRBD1 for D (6 bases). This CDR3 contains 15 residues. The ends were cut back, 4 bases at V and 0 bases at J, with 13 bases in the middle. Germline CDR1 reads GTSNPN; CDR2 reads SVGIG (reference sequence). CDR3 nucleotide sequence: TGTGCCTGGACGGGGGGCTCTATCTCTGGAAACACCATATATTTT. Protein sequence: CAWTGGSISGNTIYF.

The chain recombines TRBV19 with TRBJ1-1; no clear D. CDR3 size: 14 residues. The germline V and J ends were trimmed by 10 bases and 0 bases, with 15 bases remaining between them. CDR1 LNHDA and CDR2 SQIVND come from the germline V gene (reference sequence). The CDR3 DNA follows: TGTGCCACCCGATTTTTCGGGGTGAACACTGAAGCTTTCTTT. The encoded protein is CATRFFGVNTEAFF.

V is TRBV2 and J is TRBJ1-6; D unclear. Germline V CDR1 and CDR2: SNHLY, FYNNEI. This CDR3 contains 17 residues. Trimming removed 5 bases from V and 0 bases from J, with 14 bases in between. Here the CDR3 reads CASSRTGRSSYNSPLHF. The CDR3 DNA reads TGTGCCAGCAGTAGGACCGGACGGAGCTCCTATAATTCACCCCTCCACTTT. Full variable domain (outside the CDR3, taken from reference TRBV2 and TRBJ1-6): EPEVTQTPSHQVTQMGQEVILRCVPISNHLYFYWYRQILGQKVEFLVSFYNNEISEKSEIFDDQFSVERPDGSNFTLKIRSTKLEDSAMYFCASSRTGRSSYNSPLHFGNGTRLTVT.

As concerns this clone: At the DNA level, this CDR3 is encoded by other sequences in the same sample as well. The rearrangement uses TRBV28 and TRBJ1-1, with unresolved D. The CDR3 totals 13 residues. V shed 2 bases and J shed 2 bases, with 6 bases lying between them. Germline V gene data show CDR1 as MDHEN and CDR2 as SYDVKM. This CDR3 reads CASSLLTNTEAFF. The CDR3 DNA reads TGTGCCAGCAGTTTACTGACAAACACTGAAGCTTTCTTT.

CDR3 DNA sequence: TGTGCCAGCAGCTTGGAGCAACGGGAGAATTCACCCCTCCACTTT. Its translation: CASSLEQRENSPLHF. This chain links TRBV5-6 with TRBJ1-6; D unresolved. Looked up from germline, CDR1 is SGHDT and CDR2 is YYEEEE. With 0 bases removed from V and 7 bases from J, the gap between germline ends came to 11 bases. The CDR3 has 15 amino acids.

This clone showed up many times. At the DNA level, this CDR3 is encoded by other sequences in the same sample as well. The chain uses TRBV28 and TRBJ1-2, with a weak D call TRBD1 (5 bases). CDR1 is MDHEN, CDR2 SYDVKM, per germline. The CDR3 is made up of 12 amino acids. The V end was cut by 6 bases, the J end by 3 bases, with 8 bases between. The CDR3 protein is CASRTGYYGYTF. The CDR3 nucleotides read TGTGCCAGCAGAACAGGCTACTATGGCTACACCTTC.

The J gene is TRBJ2-7, the V gene TRBV5-1; D ambiguous. The length of the CDR3 is 14 residues. The V gene's germline CDR1 is SGHRS and CDR2 YFSETQ. V gave up 1 base and J gave up 3 bases, with 11 bases separating them. The CDR3 DNA follows: TGCGCCAGCAGCTTGTTCTCGCTGGGCTACGAGCAGTACTTC. Protein sequence: CASSLFSLGYEQYF.

This chain connects TRBV19 to TRBJ1-4, with D unclear. The V gene lost 6 bases and the J gene lost 0 bases, with 8 bases spanning the gap. Germline CDR1 is LNHDA and CDR2 is SQIVND (reference sequence). CDR3 length: 14 residues. CDR3 loop: CASSPSSTNEKLFF. CDR3 sequence (DNA): TGTGCCAGTAGCCCGTCTTCAACTAATGAAAAACTGTTTTTT.

V and J are TRBV27 and TRBJ2-3; the D gene is possibly TRBD2 (6 bases). Deletions cut 8 bases from V and 0 bases from J, with 18 bases between. The CDR3 length is 16 residues. The germline V gene has CDR1 MNHEY and CDR2 SMNVEV (reference sequence). CDR3 nucleotide sequence: TGTGCCAGCCGTACCCTAGCGACAACTAGCACAGATACGCAGTATTTT. Its protein product is CASRTLATTSTDTQYF.

CDR3 DNA: TGTGCCAGCAGTGATGGGACCGTCCTTAACACTGAAGCTTTCTTT. Protein sequence: CASSDGTVLNTEAFF. This rearrangement joins TRBV6-1 to TRBJ1-1; tentative D call: TRBD1 (5 bases). V was shortened by 3 bases and J by 2 bases, with 13 bases between the two germline ends. Germline loops: CDR1 MNHNS, CDR2 SASEGT. This CDR3 is built from 15 residues.

V usage is TRBV18 and J usage is TRBJ1-2; 8 bases map to TRBD1. CDR3 size: 14 residues. The V gene end was trimmed by 3 bases and the J gene end by 1 base; junction bases not matched to a gene: 1. The V gene's germline CDR1 is KGHSH and CDR2 LQKENI. Written as DNA, the CDR3 is TGTGCCAGCTCACCGACAGGGGATAACTATGGCTACACCTTC. This codes for CASSPTGDNYGYTF.

The J gene is TRBJ1-1, the V gene TRBV7-9; 10 bases are a match to TRBD1. Germline CDR1 is SEHNR and CDR2 is FQNEAQ (reference sequence). The CDR3 spans 16 residues. V lost 5 bases to trimming and J lost 5 bases; unmatched junction nucleotides: 11. In DNA, the CDR3 is TGTGCCAGCAGCCTAGACAGGGGGCAGGGAAGAACTGAAGCTTTCTTT. As protein: CASSLDRGQGRTEAFF.

V gene TRBV19 combines with J gene TRBJ1-2; 9 bases are shared with TRBD1. Germline assignment: CDR1 LNHDA and CDR2 SQIVND (reference sequence). The CDR3 covers 14 residues. The J segment lost 4 bases and the V segment lost 0 bases, leaving 0 bases of the junction unmatched. The CDR3 reads CASSIEQGAYGYTF. The CDR3 bases are TGTGCCAGTAGTATAGAACAGGGGGCCTATGGCTACACCTTC.